The entry below gives a single T cell receptor (beta chain) sequence along with its context. Living in under 30 US areas, the participants were between roughly 18 and 89 years of age. Cohorts were assigned according to the clinical history that participants reported. This record comes from a study of blood T cell repertoires in COVID-19. As for the study in general: The cDNA or gDNA used as material had been derived from T cells, B-cell-depleted T cells, or PBMCs.

Germline V CDR1 and CDR2: SGHRS, YFSETQ. Trimming removed 2 bases at V and 1 base at J, with 12 bases between. This CDR3 is built from 16 residues. Clones were sequenced by immunoSEQ multiplex PCR, and TCRdb holds only the in-frame ones, with some missing. The sample includes fewer than 200,000 clones, 87% of them seen just once. Sequenced: PBMCs or T cells enriched from blood (not recorded which). The chain carries TRBV5-1 and TRBJ1-4, with D tentatively TRBD1 (6 bases). This receptor was identified in a human donor with acute COVID-19. The donor label of this sample is uncertain. For the CDR3, the DNA is TGCGCCAGCAGCTTTTCAGGGGTAGGAACTAATGAAAAACTGTTTTTT. Amino acid sequence: CASSFSGVGTNEKLFF.